A single sample gave rise to the 27 T cell receptor beta chains below, sequenced in a study of blood T cells in healthy people across ages. Primed by a sample-barcoded 5' primer and a J-beta primer mix, a second PCR proceeded for roughly 6 to 12 cycles. TCRdb called the 5' RACE reads again in MiXCR, with one record for every CDR3 protein. The table records hundreds of thousands of distinct CDR3 sequences, 20% to 30% of them present only once. In addition, the sample was reused for a study of T cells of mothers and their children.

The sample comprised blood. These receptors were collected from a boy aged 5-17 years in good health.

This clonotype was recorded a few times. V and J are TRBV10-3 and TRBJ1-5; D unclear. The V end lost 5 bases, the J end lost 0 bases, and 8 bases lay between the germline ends. CDR1 and CDR2 from the germline V gene are ENHRY and SYGVKD. The CDR3 consists of 14 residues. CDR3 residues: CAISRADSNQPQHF. The CDR3 nucleotides are TGTGCCATCAGTCGGGCGGATAGCAATCAGCCCCAGCATTTT.

As for this clonotype: The DNA is omitted, as the CDR3 cannot be located on it reliably, and the CDR3 follows TCRdb's listing. This chain connects TRBV6-1 to TRBJ2-5; no check of the table's D call, TRBD1, against the DNA was made. Termini included, the CDR3 measures 15 amino acids. Germline CDR1 reads MNHNS; CDR2 reads SASEGT. This chain's CDR3 is CASSVGAGSYNERFF.

In DNA form, the CDR3 reads TGTGCCAGCAGCCTAGACGGACTAGCGGGAGGGTACAATGAGCAGTTCTTC. It translates to CASSLDGLAGGYNEQFF. The chain links TRBV27 to TRBJ2-1, with 15 nucleotides matching TRBD2. V dropped 6 bases and J dropped 4; count of bases not matched to a gene: 7. Germline V gives CDR1 MNHEY, CDR2 SMNVEV (reference sequence). The CDR3 totals 17 residues.

This clonotype was counted only a few times. The chain has TRBV25-1 and TRBJ2-1; D call uncertain. The DNA end is more similar to TRBJ2-5, so the J call may be wrong. The CDR3 consists of 14 residues. CDR1 is MGHDK, CDR2 SYGVNS, per germline. The CDR3 loop is CASSGGVGIETQYF. The CDR3 DNA reads TGTGCCAGTTCAGGTGGCGTGGGGATAGAGACCCAGTACTTC.

V is TRBV5-4 and J is TRBJ2-1, with D possibly TRBD2 on 5 matching bases. Per germline, CDR1 SGHNT and CDR2 YYREEE (reference sequence). This CDR3 spans 14 amino acids. Trimming pared 1 base from V and 3 bases from J, leaving 8 bases between. The CDR3 DNA reads as TGTGCCAGCAGCTTGAGAGCGGTCTACAATGAGCAGTTCTTC. As protein: CASSLRAVYNEQFF.

This clonotype showed up just a few times. The chain employs TRBV6-6 and TRBJ2-7; perhaps D is TRBD1 or TRBD2 (6 bases each). Deletions cut 7 bases from V and 12 bases from J, with 16 bases between. CDR3 size: 11 residues. Germline V gene data show CDR1 as MNHNY and CDR2 as SVGAGI (reference sequence). CDR3 nucleotides: TGTGCCAGCACCATGGGGGGCGCAGGGTACTTC. Amino acids: CASTMGGAGYF.

The CDR3: CASSLGPRELYYEQYF. The DNA of the CDR3 is TGCGCCAGCAGCTTGGGTCCTCGGGAGCTATATTACGAGCAGTACTTC. The chain has TRBV5-1 and TRBJ2-7; D possibly corresponds to TRBD2 (6 bases). In germline, CDR1 is SGHRS, CDR2 YFSETQ. V dropped 0 bases and J dropped 4 bases, with 17 bases sitting between them. CDR3 length: 16 residues.

This clonotype was recorded a few times. The chain recombines TRBV27 with TRBJ2-1; D possibly matches TRBD1 or TRBD2 (5 bases each). The germline V and J ends were trimmed by 4 bases and 10 bases, with 23 bases remaining between them. This CDR3 comprises 16 residues. The germline CDR1 and CDR2 sequences are MNHEY and SMNVEV (reference sequence). The CDR3: CASSSPWGRAWEEQFF. The CDR3 nucleotides read TGTGCCAGCAGTTCCCCTTGGGGACGCGCCTGGGAGGAGCAGTTCTTC.

There are a few counts of this clonotype. This chain joins TRBV20-1 and TRBJ2-1; no clear D. CDR1 is DFQATT and CDR2 is SNEGSKA in the germline V gene (reference sequence). The CDR3 loop spans 13 amino acids. Deletions cut 3 bases from V and 7 bases from J, with 13 bases between. The CDR3 nucleotides read TGCAGTGCTAGCCTGGCGCCCGGGAATGAGCAGTTCTTC. Translating it yields CSASLAPGNEQFF.

This clonotype was detected a few times. This CDR3 reads CASSRWGSQETQYF. For the CDR3, the DNA is TGTGCCAGCAGTCGGTGGGGATCACAAGAGACCCAGTACTTC. V gene TRBV27 combines with J gene TRBJ2-5; D is unclear. CDR1 MNHEY and CDR2 SMNVEV come from the germline V gene (reference sequence). Between the trimmed V and J ends, which lost 5 bases and 2 bases, there was a span of 12 bases. The CDR3 totals 14 residues.

V is TRBV15 and J is TRBJ2-3, with D perhaps TRBD2 (5 bases). CDR3 length: 16 residues. Germline V gene data show CDR1 as LNHNV and CDR2 as YYDKDF (reference sequence). Trimming took 1 base from V and 3 from J, leaving 14 bases between them. CDR3 DNA: TGTGCCACCAGCAGAGTGGCTGCGGGTCGAACAGATACGCAGTATTTT. Encoded protein: CATSRVAAGRTDTQYF.

This chain connects TRBV9 to TRBJ1-2, with D possibly TRBD1 on 5 matching bases. The CDR3 extends over 14 amino acids. V lost 0 bases and J 6 bases, leaving 12 bases between the germline ends. CDR1 SGDLS and CDR2 YYNGEE come from the germline V gene. The CDR3 loop reads CASSVVSQGHGYTF. CDR3 DNA sequence: TGTGCCAGCAGCGTAGTGTCCCAGGGACATGGCTACACCTTC.

This chain joins TRBV3-1 and TRBJ2-6, with D uncertain. The CDR3 totals 16 residues. V lost 4 bases to trimming and J lost 0 bases, with 10 bases between them. Germline V gene sequence: CDR1 LGHDT, CDR2 YNNKEL (reference sequence). The CDR3: CASSPSLGSGANVLTF. In DNA form, the CDR3 reads TGTGCCAGCAGCCCGTCTCTTGGCTCTGGGGCCAACGTCCTGACTTTC.

This clonotype was found once. The rearrangement joins TRBV6-2 or TRBV6-3 to TRBJ2-7; unclear D gene. The CDR3 length is 11 residues. The V end was cut by 5 bases, the J end by 3 bases, with 5 bases between. From germline, CDR1 is MNHEY and CDR2 SVGEGT. CDR3 DNA: TGTGCCAGCAGTCGAATCTACGAGCAGTACTTC. Translating gives CASSRIYEQYF.

This rearrangement joins TRBV12-3 or TRBV12-4 to TRBJ2-7, with TRBD1 as a possible D gene (6 bases). CDR3 length: 14 residues. Trimming took off 6 bases at V and 6 bases at J, with 18 bases between the two ends. The CDR3 protein is CASSPSQGSGEQYF. The CDR3 nucleotides read TGTGCCAGCAGCCCCTCACAGGGCTCGGGCGAGCAGTACTTC.

This clonotype was seen more than once but under ten times. The chain combines TRBV9 with TRBJ2-6; D is ambiguous. The length of the CDR3 is 19 residues. V was pared by 3 bases and J by 3 bases, with 22 bases between. Germline V lookup: CDR1 SGDLS, CDR2 YYNGEE. The CDR3 loop reads CASSAPGGVRRGGANVLTF. Written as DNA, the CDR3 is TGTGCCAGCAGCGCCCCCGGTGGGGTGCGAAGAGGTGGGGCCAACGTCCTGACTTTC.

This clonotype was seen only a few times. The CDR3: CASSWAGGAYGYTF. Written as DNA, the CDR3 is TGTGCCAGCAGTTGGGCGGGGGGGGCGTATGGCTACACCTTC. This sequence joins TRBV6-6 and TRBJ1-2; possibly TRBD1 for D (6 bases). V gave up 4 bases and J gave up 5 bases, with 14 bases separating them. Germline values: CDR1 MNHNY, CDR2 SVGAGI (reference sequence). The CDR3 is made up of 14 amino acids.

V is TRBV12-5 and J is TRBJ2-7; TRBD1 aligns across 12 bases. The CDR3 consists of 16 residues. CDR1 and CDR2 (germline): LGHNT, FRNRAP. V shed 3 bases and J 7 bases; nucleotides not matched to a gene: 10. The CDR3 region is CASGFILVGQGAEQYF. The CDR3 bases are TGTGCTAGTGGTTTTATATTGGTGGGACAGGGGGCTGAGCAGTACTTC. The entire variable domain, with the rest obtained from reference TRBV12-5 and TRBJ2-7, is as follows: DARVTQTPRHKVTEMGQEVTMRCQPILGHNTVFWYRQTMMQGLELLAYFRNRAPLDDSGMPKDRFSAEMPDATLATLKIQPSEPRDSAVYFCASGFILVGQGAEQYFGPGTRLTVT.

A few counts support this clonotype. This chain uses TRBV20-1 with TRBJ2-7, with TRBD2 identical over 10 bases. The germline gives CDR1 DFQATT, CDR2 SNEGSKA (reference sequence). V lost 5 bases and J lost 2; bases outside the gene matches: 12. The CDR3 covers 16 residues. This CDR3 is CSAVSLNLAGAYEQYF. DNA for the CDR3: TGCAGTGCTGTCTCCCTAAATCTAGCGGGGGCCTACGAGCAGTACTTC.

The chain couples TRBV29-1 to TRBJ2-5; 7 positions match TRBD2. Germline V CDR1 and CDR2: SQVTM, ANQGSEA. V was pared by 1 base and J by 2 bases, with 7 bases of the junction left unmatched. The CDR3 totals 15 residues. The CDR3 is CSVEGLAATQETQYF. The CDR3 coding sequence is TGCAGCGTTGAAGGACTAGCAGCTACGCAAGAGACCCAGTACTTC.

This chain joins TRBV29-1 and TRBJ1-2; no firm D call. Trimming stripped 4 bases from V and 5 bases from J, with 17 bases between. Looked up from germline, CDR1 is SQVTM and CDR2 is ANQGSEA. This CDR3 is 14 amino acids long. CDR3 residues: CSVASRRLLYGYTF. In DNA, the CDR3 is TGCAGCGTTGCGTCGCGCAGACTTTTGTATGGCTACACCTTC.

The rearrangement links TRBV29-1 to TRBJ2-7; no firm D call. TRBJ2-1 explains the end of the DNA better; the J call may be wrong. The CDR3 sequence is 13 residues long. CDR1 and CDR2 from the germline V gene are SQVTM and ANQGSEA. The DNA of the CDR3 is TGCAGCGTTGAAGGCCCCGCCGACAATGAGCAGTTCTTC. Translating gives CSVEGPADNEQFF.

This clonotype was seen a few times. CDR3 sequence: CASSLLSSGGHEQFF. CDR3 bases: TGTGCCAGCAGCTTATTGAGTAGCGGGGGGCATGAGCAGTTCTTC. This sequence joins TRBV7-9 and TRBJ2-5; 10 bases match TRBD2. The DNA end favors TRBJ2-1, so the J call may be wrong. This CDR3 comprises 15 residues. Per the germline V gene, CDR1 is SEHNR and CDR2 is FQNEAQ (reference sequence).

V and J are TRBV12-3 or TRBV12-4 and TRBJ2-5; 9 bases fit TRBD2. The V segment lost 8 bases and the J segment 4 bases; nucleotides outside the gene matches: 14. This CDR3 is 16 amino acids long. CDR3 amino acids: CASHHWGGGAGETQYF. In nucleotides, the CDR3 is TGTGCCAGCCACCACTGGGGCGGGGGGGCCGGAGAGACCCAGTACTTC.

The chain recombines TRBV10-3 with TRBJ1-3; 10 bases are a match to TRBD1. Germline CDR1 ENHRY, CDR2 SYGVKD. V lost 7 bases to trimming and J lost 3 bases; unmatched junction nucleotides: 15. This CDR3 spans 18 amino acids. CDR3 in amino acids: CAITEASRQGARGNTIYF. Written as DNA, the CDR3 is TGTGCCATCACCGAGGCCTCTAGACAGGGGGCGCGTGGAAACACCATATATTTT.

The V call is TRBV12-3 or TRBV12-4, the J call TRBJ2-5; D remains ambiguous. This CDR3 has 17 residues. V lost 3 bases, J lost 0 bases, and 17 bases lay in between. The CDR3 here is CASSFIGGSLYQETQYF. For the CDR3, the DNA is TGTGCCAGCAGTTTTATAGGCGGCTCACTGTACCAAGAGACCCAGTACTTC.

The J gene is TRBJ1-3, the V gene TRBV20-1; D uncertain. The CDR3 consists of 14 residues. The V end lost 6 bases, the J end lost 0 bases, and 12 bases lay between the germline ends. Germline values: CDR1 DFQATT, CDR2 SNEGSKA (reference sequence). CDR3 DNA: TGCAGTGCCAATCAGGACTACTCTGGAAACACCATATATTTT. Translated: CSANQDYSGNTIYF.